These T cell receptor beta chains were read from a single sample in a study of T-cell reconstitution after alpha-beta-depleted transplantation in children. One entry per CDR3 protein results from TCRdb running MiXCR on the PCR reads. The table has about 490,000 distinct CDR3 sequences, 8% to 11% seen once. Material: PBMCs, obtained before TCRalphabeta/CD19-depleted stem cell transplant. The receptors were sampled from a child aged 2-15 years with inherited bone marrow failure, due to receive a stem cell transplant. The CDR3 runs from the conserved cysteine through the conserved F or W. The D gene is left open where the match is weak. Size values are once, few and many counts, or a class for expanded clones, and some rows have none.

D gene,J gene,V gene,CDR3 length,clone size,CDR3 DNA,CDR3 protein
-,TRBJ2-7,TRBV2,15,many,TGTGCCAGCAGTGAAGGAGTACCGGAAAACTACGAGCAGTACTTC,CASSEGVPENYEQYF
-,TRBJ2-7,TRBV5-1,16,many,TGCGCCAGCAGCTTGGCCGACGGACGTTTTGGGTACGAGCAGTACTTC,CASSLADGRFGYEQYF
TRBD2,TRBJ2-1,TRBV9,15,many,TGTGCCAGCAGCTCGAGCGGGAAGACCTACAATGAGCAGTTCTTC,CASSSSGKTYNEQFF
-,TRBJ1-1,TRBV29-1,14,many,TGCAGCGTTGCGAGGATCCTCATGAACACTGAAGCTTTCTTT,CSVARILMNTEAFF
-,TRBJ2-2,TRBV7-2,15,-,TGTGCCAGCAGCTTAGTTTCTAGCGTTACCGGGGAGCTGTTTTTT,CASSLVSSVTGELFF
-,TRBJ1-4,TRBV29-1,12,many,TGCAGCGTCCGACAGTATAATGAAAAACTGTTTTTT,CSVRQYNEKLFF
TRBD2,TRBJ2-3,TRBV29-1,15,-,TGCAGCGCTCGCCCATTCGCTAGCGGGTCCGATACGCAGTATTTT,CSARPFASGSDTQYF
-,TRBJ2-7,TRBV7-9,16,many,TGTGCCAGCAGCTTAGCCGGGACGCACACTACCTACGAGCAGTACTTC,CASSLAGTHTTYEQYF
TRBD1,TRBJ1-2,TRBV5-1,13,many,TGCGCCAGCAGCGCGTCGACAGGGTACGGCTACACCTTC,CASSASTGYGYTF
-,TRBJ2-5,TRBV27,13,many,TGTGCCAGCGCCGGCTCTTTCCAAGAGACCCAGTACTTC,CASAGSFQETQYF
-,TRBJ1-5,TRBV7-2,15,-,TGTGCCAGCAGCTTATACGGGGATGGCAATCAGCCCCAGCATTTT,CASSLYGDGNQPQHF
-,TRBJ2-3,TRBV12-3/TRBV12-4,16,many,TGTGCCAGCAGCCTCCAGGGGCAAGCGGGGACAGATACGCAGTATTTT,CASSLQGQAGTDTQYF
TRBD1,TRBJ2-1,TRBV19,15,many,TGTGCCAGTAGTATAGTAGGGGTAGGGGGCGATGAGCAGTTCTTC,CASSIVGVGGDEQFF
TRBD1,TRBJ1-3,TRBV28,16,many,TGTGCCAGCAGAAGCCCGGGACAGGGTGACGGAAACACCATATATTTT,CASRSPGQGDGNTIYF
-,TRBJ1-4,TRBV30,14,many,TGTGCCTGTTCCAACACCGGGGGCTATGAAAAACTGTTTTTT,CACSNTGGYEKLFF
-,TRBJ2-7,TRBV7-2,15,many,TGTGCCAGCAGCTTAGTCGGGAGTTCGACCTACGAGCAGTACTTC,CASSLVGSSTYEQYF
-,TRBJ2-7,TRBV7-8,13,-,TGTGCCAGCAGCTACCCGCGACTCTACGAGCAGTACTTC,CASSYPRLYEQYF
-,TRBJ2-1,TRBV18,14,few,TGTGCCAGCTCACCATTTGCCAGGGCGGATGAGCAGTTCTTC,CASSPFARADEQFF
TRBD1,TRBJ2-2,TRBV7-2,16,many,TGTGCCAGCAGCCCTCCCGGGACAGGGATCACCGGGGAGCTGTTTTTT,CASSPPGTGITGELFF
-,TRBJ1-5,TRBV20-1,15,many,TGCAGTGCTAGAGATCGGATGCGGGGGAGTCAGCCCCAGCATTTT,CSARDRMRGSQPQHF
-,TRBJ2-7,TRBV12-3/TRBV12-4,15,many,TGTGCCAGCAGTACGTGGGGCGGATCCTCCTACGAGCAGTACTTC,CASSTWGGSSYEQYF
TRBD1,TRBJ1-5,TRBV6-1,17,few,TGTGCCAGCAGTAAGGTGGCAGGGGGCGCGAGCAATCAGCCCCAGCATTTT,CASSKVAGGASNQPQHF
TRBD1,TRBJ2-5,TRBV12-3/TRBV12-4,14,-,TGTGCCAGCACGCCGGGACAGGTACAAGAGACCCAGTACTTC,CASTPGQVQETQYF
TRBD2,TRBJ2-2,TRBV5-1,17,many,TGCGCCAGCAGCCCGCGACTAGCGGGAGGGAACACCGGGGAGCTGTTTTTT,CASSPRLAGGNTGELFF
-,TRBJ2-3,TRBV4-2,12,many,TGTGCCATCAGCCCTGGGGGCCGTACGCAGTATTTT,CAISPGGRTQYF
-,TRBJ2-1,TRBV5-5,15,-,TGTGCCAGCAGCTTGACGAAAATAGGGTACAATGAGCAGTTCTTC,CASSLTKIGYNEQFF
-,TRBJ2-7,TRBV27,13,many,TGTGCCAGCAGTATCGGACCGCGCTACGAGCAGTACTTC,CASSIGPRYEQYF
-,TRBJ1-1,TRBV5-5,15,many,TGTGCCAGCAGCTCGAATAGACAGTGGAACACTGAAGCTTTCTTT,CASSSNRQWNTEAFF
-,TRBJ1-2,TRBV19,11,few,TGTGCCAGTAGTATATCGGGAGGCTACACCTTC,CASSISGGYTF
-,TRBJ2-7,TRBV7-2,13,many,TGTGCCAGCAGCTTAGTCAACAGGGAAGAGCAGTACTTC,CASSLVNREEQYF
-,TRBJ2-7,TRBV10-2,12,many,TGCGCCAGCAGTGCAGGGGTCTACGAGCAGTACTTC,CASSAGVYEQYF
TRBD2,TRBJ2-1,TRBV4-3,17,many,TGCGCCAGCAGCCCCGGACTAGCGGGGCCTCCAGACAATGAGCAGTTCTTC,CASSPGLAGPPDNEQFF
TRBD2,TRBJ2-5,TRBV10-3,15,-,TGTGCCATCAGCGAGACTAGCGGGATGGGGGAGACCCAGTACTTC,CAISETSGMGETQYF
-,TRBJ1-2,TRBV20-1,13,many,TGCAGTGCTAGAGACGCAGGTGATTATGGCTACACCTTC,CSARDAGDYGYTF
-,TRBJ2-4,TRBV14,14,many,TGTGCCAGCAGCCCCCCAGGGTGGGGGAACATTCAGTACTTC,CASSPPGWGNIQYF
TRBD1,TRBJ1-2,TRBV19,17,-,TGTGCCAGTAGTATAGCCTCGACAGGGGAGGACGGTTATGGCTACACCTTC,CASSIASTGEDGYGYTF
-,TRBJ1-1,TRBV20-1,13,many,TGCAGTGCTAGGTTAGGGGGTGTCACTGAAGCTTTCTTT,CSARLGGVTEAFF
TRBD1,TRBJ2-3,TRBV15,17,many,TGTGCCACCAGCAGAGAGCTTCTGGGACAGGGGTTAGATACGCAGTATTTT,CATSRELLGQGLDTQYF
TRBD2,TRBJ2-1,TRBV5-1,15,few,TGCGCCAGCAGCTCCCTCAGCGGGGTCTACAATGAGCAGTTCTTC,CASSSLSGVYNEQFF
-,TRBJ1-5,TRBV6-5,14,few,TGTGCCAGCAGTTACTCGGCACCTAATCAGCCCCAGCATTTT,CASSYSAPNQPQHF
-,TRBJ2-7,TRBV6-5,14,-,TGTGCCAGCAGTTACGCAGGGTATTACTACGAGCAGTACTTC,CASSYAGYYYEQYF
TRBD2,TRBJ2-1,TRBV4-3,17,many,TGCGCCAGCAGCCAAGATGGCCTAGCGGGAACGTACAATGAGCAGTTCTTC,CASSQDGLAGTYNEQFF
-,TRBJ1-1,TRBV27,14,many,TGTGCCAGCAGTTTATCAGTGATGAACACTGAAGCTTTCTTT,CASSLSVMNTEAFF
TRBD1,TRBJ1-2,TRBV6-5,14,few,TGTGCCAGCAGTTACCGGGACAGGGGGTATGGCTACACCTTC,CASSYRDRGYGYTF
-,TRBJ1-1,TRBV4-3,13,-,TGCGTCAGCAGCTTCGGACCGAACACTGAAGCTTTCTTT,CVSSFGPNTEAFF
TRBD2,TRBJ2-2,TRBV27,18,many,TGTGCCAGCAGACCGGGACTAGCGGGAAATAGAAGGACCGGGGAGCTGTTTTTT,CASRPGLAGNRRTGELFF